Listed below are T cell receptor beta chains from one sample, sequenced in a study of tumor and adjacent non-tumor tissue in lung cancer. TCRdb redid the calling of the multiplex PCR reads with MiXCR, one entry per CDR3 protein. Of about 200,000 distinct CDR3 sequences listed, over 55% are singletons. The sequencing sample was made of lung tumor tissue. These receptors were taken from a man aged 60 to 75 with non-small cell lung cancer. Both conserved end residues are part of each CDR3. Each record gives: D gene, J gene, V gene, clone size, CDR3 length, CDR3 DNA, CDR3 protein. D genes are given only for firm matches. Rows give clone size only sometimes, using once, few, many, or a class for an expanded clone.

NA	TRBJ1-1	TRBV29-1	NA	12	TGCAGCGGTCGGCGGTTTGGCACTGAAGCTTTCTTT	CSGRRFGTEAFF
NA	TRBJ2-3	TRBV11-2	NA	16	TGTGCCAGCAGCTTGAGGGCGGGGCCAAGCATAGATACGCAGTATTTT	CASSLRAGPSIDTQYF
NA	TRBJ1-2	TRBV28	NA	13	TGTGCTAGCAGTTTATCAGGGACCTATGGCTACATCTTC	CASSLSGTYGYIF
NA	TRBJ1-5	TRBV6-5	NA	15	TGTGCCAGCAGACCGGGTGGCAGGAACAATCAGCCCCAGCATTTT	CASRPGGRNNQPQHF
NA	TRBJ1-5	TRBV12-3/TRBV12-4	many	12	TGTGCCAGCAGTTTATTGGGGGAGCCCCAGCATTTT	CASSLLGEPQHF
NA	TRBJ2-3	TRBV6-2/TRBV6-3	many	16	TGTGCCAGCAGTTACACCCCAAAGGCCCTCGGGGATACGCAGTATTTT	CASSYTPKALGDTQYF
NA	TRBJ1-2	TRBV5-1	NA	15	TGCGCCAGCAGCCCGGCGGCGGAACTTAACTATGGCTACATCTTC	CASSPAAELNYGYIF
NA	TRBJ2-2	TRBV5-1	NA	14	TGCGCCAGCAGCATTACAAGGAACACCGGGGAGCTGTTTTTT	CASSITRNTGELFF
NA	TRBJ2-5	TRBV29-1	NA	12	TGCAGTGTCTCCGCCTTTGTTGAGACCCAGTACTTC	CSVSAFVETQYF
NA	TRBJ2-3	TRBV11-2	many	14	TGTGCCAGCAGTCCTCTAGCGAACACAGATACGCAGTATTTT	CASSPLANTDTQYF
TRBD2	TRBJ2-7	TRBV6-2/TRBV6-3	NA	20	TGTGCCAGCAGACATCCACCCTCTAGCGGGAGGCCGGTTAGCTCCTACGAGCAGTACTTC	CASRHPPSSGRPVSSYEQYF
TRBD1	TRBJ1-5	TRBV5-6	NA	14	TGTGCCAGCAGTCAAACCAGGGGGGATCAGCCCCAGCATTTT	CASSQTRGDQPQHF
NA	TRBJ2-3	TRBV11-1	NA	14	TGTGCCAGCAGCCCCGAGGCGGAGGCAGATACGGAGTATTTT	CASSPEAEADTEYF
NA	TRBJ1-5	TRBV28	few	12	TGTGCCAGCAGGATCCCGTCGCAGCCCCAGCATTTT	CASRIPSQPQHF
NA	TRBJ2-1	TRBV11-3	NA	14	TGTGCCAGTCGCTTACGACTGGACGGGAATGAGCAGTTCTTC	CASRLRLDGNEQFF
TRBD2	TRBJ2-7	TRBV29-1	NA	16	TGCAGCGTTGACTTGACTAGCCGGGTTATCTCCTACGAGCAGTACTTC	CSVDLTSRVISYEQYF
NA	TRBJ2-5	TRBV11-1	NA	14	TGTGCCAACAGCCTCGACAGGCTAAAAGAGACCCATTACTTC	CANSLDRLKETHYF
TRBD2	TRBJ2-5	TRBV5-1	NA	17	TGCGCCAGCAGCTCCTCCTTTGGCGGGGGGGCCCGAGAGACCCAGTACTTC	CASSSSFGGGARETQYF
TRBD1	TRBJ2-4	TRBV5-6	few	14	TGTGCCAGCAGCTGGGACAGGGGGCTGAACATTCAGTACTTC	CASSWDRGLNIQYF
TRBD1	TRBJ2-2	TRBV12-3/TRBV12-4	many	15	TGTGCCAGCAGTTTGGACAGGGTGGGCACCGGGGAGCTGTTTTTT	CASSLDRVGTGELFF
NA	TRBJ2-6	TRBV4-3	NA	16	TGCGCCAGCAGCCAAGAGTGGGGGTGGGGGGCCAACGTCCTGACTTTC	CASSQEWGWGANVLTF
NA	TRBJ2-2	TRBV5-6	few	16	TGTGCCAGCAGCTTACGACCCTCGGGGGTGGCCGGGGAGCTGTTTTTT	CASSLRPSGVAGELFF
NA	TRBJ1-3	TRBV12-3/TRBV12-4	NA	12	TGTGCCAGCAGCATCCCCGGAAACACCATAAATTTT	CASSIPGNTINF
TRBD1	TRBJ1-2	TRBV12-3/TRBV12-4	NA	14	TGTGCCAGCAGTTTACTAGACAGGGTCTATGGCTACACCTTC	CASSLLDRVYGYTF
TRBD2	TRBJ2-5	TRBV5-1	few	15	TGCGCCAGCGCCTACTCCGGGACTAGCGAAGAGACCCAGTACTTC	CASAYSGTSEETQYF
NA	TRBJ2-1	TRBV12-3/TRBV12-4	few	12	TGTGCCAGCAGTTTCGAGGGCCAAGGGCAGTTCTTC	CASSFEGQGQFF
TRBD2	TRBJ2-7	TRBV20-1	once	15	TGCAGTGCGTTGCTCGGGACTAGCGCCTCCTACCAGCAGTACTTC	CSALLGTSASYQQYF
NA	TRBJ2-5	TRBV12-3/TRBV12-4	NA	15	TGTGCCAGCAGTGTCTCTAGCGTAGCCGGGGAGACCCAGTACTTC	CASSVSSVAGETQYF
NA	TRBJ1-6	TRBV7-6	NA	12	TGTGCCAGCAGTACGCGGAATTCACCCCTCCTCTTT	CASSTRNSPLLF
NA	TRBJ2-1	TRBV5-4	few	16	TGTGCCAGCAGCTTGGTGCTAGGGGGGCCTTACAATGAGCAGTTCTTC	CASSLVLGGPYNEQFF
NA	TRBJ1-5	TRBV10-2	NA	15	TGCGCCAGCAGTGTTTCCAGCTGGGTCAATCAGCCCCGGCATTTT	CASSVSSWVNQPRHF
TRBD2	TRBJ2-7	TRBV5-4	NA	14	TGTGCCAGCAGCTTTAGCGGGGGGGCCTACGAGCAGTACTTC	CASSFSGGAYEQYF
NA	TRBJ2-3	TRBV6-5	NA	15	TGTGCCAGCAGCCCCATCAGGGGCAGCACAGATACGCAGTATTTT	CASSPIRGSTDTQYF
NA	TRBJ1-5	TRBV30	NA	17	TGTGCCTGCAAGCAGAAGAGTAAAGCCTATAGCAATCAGCCACAGCATTTT	CACKQKSKAYSNQPQHF
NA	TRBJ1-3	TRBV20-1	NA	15	TGCAGTGCTAGATATCCAACTCCAGGGGTAAACACCATATATTTT	CSARYPTPGVNTIYF
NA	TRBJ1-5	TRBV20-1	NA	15	TGCAGTGCTAGAGATCAACAGGCGGATGGGCAGCCCCACCATTTT	CSARDQQADGQPHHF
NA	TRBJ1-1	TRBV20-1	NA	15	TGCACTGCTATCGAGCAGGCCCGGGGGAACACTGAAGCTTTCTTT	CTAIEQARGNTEAFF
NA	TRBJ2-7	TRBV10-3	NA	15	TGTGCCATCAGTGAGTCGGGTAGCAGGTCCTACGAGCAGTACTTC	CAISESGSRSYEQYF
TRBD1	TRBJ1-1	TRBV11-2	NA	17	TGTGCCAGCAGCTCCCAAGGTGATAGGGGGCTAGGGACTGAAGCTTTCTTT	CASSSQGDRGLGTEAFF
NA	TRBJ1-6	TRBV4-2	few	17	TGTGCCAGCAGCCAGAATACCCCCGGGGTAGGAAATTCACCCCTCCACTTT	CASSQNTPGVGNSPLHF
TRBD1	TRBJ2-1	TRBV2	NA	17	TGTGCCAGCAGTCTAGGGGGCTGGACAGGACGAACGAATGAGCAGTTCTTC	CASSLGGWTGRTNEQFF
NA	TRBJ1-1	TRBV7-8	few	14	TGTGCCAGCAGCTTAGACAGTGCGGAGGTGAAAACTTTCTTT	CASSLDSAEVKTFF
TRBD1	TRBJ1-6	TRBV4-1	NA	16	TGCGCCATCAGCCAAATCCGGGACAGAGCAAGTTCACCCCTCCACTTT	CAISQIRDRASSPLHF
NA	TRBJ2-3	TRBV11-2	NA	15	TGTGCCAGCAACTCGGGACTCCTCCCTGCAGATACGCAGTATTTT	CASNSGLLPADTQYF
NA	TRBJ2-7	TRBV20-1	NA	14	TGCAGTGCTAGAACCAGGACCAAGTCCTATGAGCAGTACTTC	CSARTRTKSYEQYF
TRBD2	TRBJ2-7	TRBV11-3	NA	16	TGTGCCAGCAGCTTAGAGGTTAGCGGGAGTCTCCACGAGGAATACTTC	CASSLEVSGSLHEEYF
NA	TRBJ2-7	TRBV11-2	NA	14	TGTGCCAGCAGCTTACGTCAGACCTCCTATGAGCAATATTTC	CASSLRQTSYEQYF
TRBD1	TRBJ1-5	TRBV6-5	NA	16	TGTGCCATCAGTCCCCAGGGGGGGCGTCGGAGTCAGCCCCAGCATTTT	CAISPQGGRRSQPQHF
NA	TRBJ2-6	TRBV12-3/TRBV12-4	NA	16	TGTGCCAGCAGTTTCTTAGGGGGCTCTGGGGCCAACGTCCTGACTTTC	CASSFLGGSGANVLTF
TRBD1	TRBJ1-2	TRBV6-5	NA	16	TGTGCCAGCAGTTACTTCACAGGGGGCGCTTATGGAGGCTACACCTTC	CASSYFTGGAYGGYTF
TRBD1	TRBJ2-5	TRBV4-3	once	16	TGCGCCAGCAGCCGAGAGGGGACAGGGACGCAAGAGACTCAGTACTTC	CASSREGTGTQETQYF
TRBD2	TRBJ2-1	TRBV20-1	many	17	TGCAGTGCTACGACCGGGACTAGTGCAAGCTCCTACAATGAGCAGTTCTTC	CSATTGTSASSYNEQFF
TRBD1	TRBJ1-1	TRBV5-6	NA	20	TGTGCCAGCAGCTTGGTTCTAACCGTGACAGGGCGCGCTAGGGACACTGAAGCTTTCTTT	CASSLVLTVTGRARDTEAFF
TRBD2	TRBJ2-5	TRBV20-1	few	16	TGCAGTGCAACTCCGGGACTAGCGGGTCTCAAGGAGACCCAGTACTTC	CSATPGLAGLKETQYF
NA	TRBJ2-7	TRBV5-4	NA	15	TGTGCCAGCAGCTTGCTGGACGGGGTGTATTACGAGCAGTACTTC	CASSLLDGVYYEQYF